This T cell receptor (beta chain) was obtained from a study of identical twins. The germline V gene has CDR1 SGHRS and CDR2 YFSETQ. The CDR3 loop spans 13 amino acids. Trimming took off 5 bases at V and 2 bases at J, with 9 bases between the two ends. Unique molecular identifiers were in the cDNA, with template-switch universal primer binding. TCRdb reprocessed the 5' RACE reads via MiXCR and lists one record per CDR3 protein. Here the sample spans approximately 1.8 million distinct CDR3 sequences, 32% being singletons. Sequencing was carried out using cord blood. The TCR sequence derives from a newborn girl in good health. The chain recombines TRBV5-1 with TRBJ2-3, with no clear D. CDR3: CASSNLITDTQYF. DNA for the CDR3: TGCGCCAGCAGTAACCTTATCACAGATACGCAGTATTTT.